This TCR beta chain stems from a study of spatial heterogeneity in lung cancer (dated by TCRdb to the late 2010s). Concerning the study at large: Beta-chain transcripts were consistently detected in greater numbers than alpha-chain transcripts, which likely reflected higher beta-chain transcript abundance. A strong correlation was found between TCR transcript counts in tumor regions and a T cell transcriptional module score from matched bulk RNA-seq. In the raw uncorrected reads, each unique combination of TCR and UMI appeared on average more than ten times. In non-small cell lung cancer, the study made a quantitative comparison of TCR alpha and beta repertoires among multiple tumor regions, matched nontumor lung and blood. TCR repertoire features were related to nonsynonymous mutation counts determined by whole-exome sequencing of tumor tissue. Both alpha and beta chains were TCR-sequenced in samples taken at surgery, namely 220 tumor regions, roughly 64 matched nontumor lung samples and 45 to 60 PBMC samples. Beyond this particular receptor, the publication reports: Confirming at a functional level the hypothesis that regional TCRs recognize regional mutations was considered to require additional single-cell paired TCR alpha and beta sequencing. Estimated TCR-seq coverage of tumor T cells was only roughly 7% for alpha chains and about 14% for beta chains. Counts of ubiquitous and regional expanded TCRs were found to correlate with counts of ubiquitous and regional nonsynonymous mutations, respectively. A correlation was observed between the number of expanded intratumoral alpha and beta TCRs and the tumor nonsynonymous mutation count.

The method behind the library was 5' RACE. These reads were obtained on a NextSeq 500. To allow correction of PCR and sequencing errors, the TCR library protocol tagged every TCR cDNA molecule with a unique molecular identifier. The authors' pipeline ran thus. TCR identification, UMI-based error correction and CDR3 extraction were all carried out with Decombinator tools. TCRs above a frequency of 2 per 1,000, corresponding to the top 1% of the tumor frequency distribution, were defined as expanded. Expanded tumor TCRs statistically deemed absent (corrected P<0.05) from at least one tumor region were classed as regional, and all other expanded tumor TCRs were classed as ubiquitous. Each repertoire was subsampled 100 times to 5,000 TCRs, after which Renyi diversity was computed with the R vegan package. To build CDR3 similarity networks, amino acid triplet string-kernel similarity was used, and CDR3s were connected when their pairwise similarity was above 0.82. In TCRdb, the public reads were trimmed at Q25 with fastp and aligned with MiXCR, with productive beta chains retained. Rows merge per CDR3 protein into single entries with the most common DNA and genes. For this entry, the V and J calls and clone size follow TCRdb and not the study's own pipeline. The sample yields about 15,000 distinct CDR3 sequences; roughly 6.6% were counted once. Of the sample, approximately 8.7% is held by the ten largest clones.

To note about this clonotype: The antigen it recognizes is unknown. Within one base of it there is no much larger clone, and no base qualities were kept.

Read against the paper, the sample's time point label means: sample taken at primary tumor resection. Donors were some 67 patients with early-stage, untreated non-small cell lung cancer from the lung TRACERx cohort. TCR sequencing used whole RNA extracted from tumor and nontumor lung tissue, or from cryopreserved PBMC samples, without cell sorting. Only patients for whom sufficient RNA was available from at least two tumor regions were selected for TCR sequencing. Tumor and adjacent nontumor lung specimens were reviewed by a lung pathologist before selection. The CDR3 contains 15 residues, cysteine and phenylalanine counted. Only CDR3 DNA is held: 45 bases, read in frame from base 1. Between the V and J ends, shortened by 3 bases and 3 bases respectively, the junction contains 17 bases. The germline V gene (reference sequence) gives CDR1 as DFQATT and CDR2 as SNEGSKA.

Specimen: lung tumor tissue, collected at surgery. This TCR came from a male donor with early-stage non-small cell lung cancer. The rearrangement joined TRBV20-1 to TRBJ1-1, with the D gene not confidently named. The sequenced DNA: TGCAGTGCTAGCCCTCAGACCCGAGGGTACACTGAAGCTTTCTTT. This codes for CSASPQTRGYTEAFF.